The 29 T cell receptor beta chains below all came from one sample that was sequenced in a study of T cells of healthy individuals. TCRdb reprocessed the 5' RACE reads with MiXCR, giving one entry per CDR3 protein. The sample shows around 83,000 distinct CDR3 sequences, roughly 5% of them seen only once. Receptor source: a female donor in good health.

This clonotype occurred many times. The DNA for the CDR3 is TGTGCCAGCAATCCGTACATGACAGATACGCAGTATTTT. Translated: CASNPYMTDTQYF. The chain combines TRBV7-9 with TRBJ2-3; no firm D call. Germline CDR1 reads SEHNR; CDR2 reads FQNEAQ (reference sequence). With 7 bases removed from V and 3 bases from J, the gap between germline ends came to 11 bases. This CDR3 contains 13 residues.

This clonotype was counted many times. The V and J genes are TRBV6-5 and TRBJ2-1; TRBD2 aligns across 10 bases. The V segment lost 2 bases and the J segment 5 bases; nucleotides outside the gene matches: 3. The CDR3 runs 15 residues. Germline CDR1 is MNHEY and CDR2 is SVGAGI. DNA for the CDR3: TGTGCCAGCAGTTACGGGGGACTAGCGAACAATGAGCAGTTCTTC. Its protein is CASSYGGLANNEQFF.

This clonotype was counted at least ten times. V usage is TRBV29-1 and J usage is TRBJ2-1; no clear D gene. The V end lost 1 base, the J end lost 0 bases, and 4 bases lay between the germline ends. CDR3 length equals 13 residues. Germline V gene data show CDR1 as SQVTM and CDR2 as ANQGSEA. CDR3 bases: TGCAGCGTTGAAGGGAGCTCCTACAATGAGCAGTTCTTC. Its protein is CSVEGSSYNEQFF.

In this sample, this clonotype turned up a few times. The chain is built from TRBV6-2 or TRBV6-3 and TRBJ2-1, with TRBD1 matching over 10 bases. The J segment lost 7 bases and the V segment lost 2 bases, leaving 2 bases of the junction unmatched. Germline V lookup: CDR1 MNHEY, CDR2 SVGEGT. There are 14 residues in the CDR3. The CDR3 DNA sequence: TGTGCCAGCAGTTACGTGGACAGGGGGAATGAGCAGTTCTTC. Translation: CASSYVDRGNEQFF.

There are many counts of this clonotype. This CDR3 reads CASSLDADTQYF. Here the CDR3 DNA reads TGTGCCAGCAGCTTGGATGCAGATACGCAGTATTTT. V is TRBV5-4 and J is TRBJ2-3; no firm D call. The V gene's germline CDR1 is SGHNT and CDR2 YYREEE (reference sequence). V was pared by 0 bases and J by 4 bases, with 3 bases between. This CDR3 has 12 amino acids.

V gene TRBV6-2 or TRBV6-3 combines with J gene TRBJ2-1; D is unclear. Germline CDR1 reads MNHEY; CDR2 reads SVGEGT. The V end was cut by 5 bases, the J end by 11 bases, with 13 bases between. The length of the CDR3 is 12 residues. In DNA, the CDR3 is TGTGCCAGCAGTCCCTTGGAAGGGAAGCAGTTCTTC. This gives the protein CASSPLEGKQFF.

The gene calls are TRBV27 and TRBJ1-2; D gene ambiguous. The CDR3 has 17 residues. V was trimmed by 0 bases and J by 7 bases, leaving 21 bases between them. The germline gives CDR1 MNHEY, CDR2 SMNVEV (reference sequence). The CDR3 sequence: CASSLSGSRRATGGYTF. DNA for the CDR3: TGTGCCAGCAGTTTATCAGGGTCCAGGAGGGCGACGGGTGGCTACACCTTC.

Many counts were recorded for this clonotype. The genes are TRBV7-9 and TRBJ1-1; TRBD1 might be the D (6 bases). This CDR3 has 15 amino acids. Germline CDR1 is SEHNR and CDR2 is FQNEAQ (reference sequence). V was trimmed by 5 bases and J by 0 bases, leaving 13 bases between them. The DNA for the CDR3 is TGTGCCAGCAGCGTCGACAGGATCATGAACACTGAAGCTTTCTTT. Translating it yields CASSVDRIMNTEAFF.

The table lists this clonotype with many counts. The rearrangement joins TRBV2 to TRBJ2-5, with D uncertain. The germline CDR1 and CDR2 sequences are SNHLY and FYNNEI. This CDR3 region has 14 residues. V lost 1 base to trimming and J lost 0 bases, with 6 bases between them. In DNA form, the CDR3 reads TGTGCCAGCAGTGAAGGGCCCAACCAAGAGACCCAGTACTTC. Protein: CASSEGPNQETQYF. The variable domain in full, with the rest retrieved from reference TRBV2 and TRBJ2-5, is EPEVTQTPSHQVTQMGQEVILRCVPISNHLYFYWYRQILGQKVEFLVSFYNNEISEKSEIFDDQFSVERPDGSNFTLKIRSTKLEDSAMYFCASSEGPNQETQYFGPGTRLLVL.

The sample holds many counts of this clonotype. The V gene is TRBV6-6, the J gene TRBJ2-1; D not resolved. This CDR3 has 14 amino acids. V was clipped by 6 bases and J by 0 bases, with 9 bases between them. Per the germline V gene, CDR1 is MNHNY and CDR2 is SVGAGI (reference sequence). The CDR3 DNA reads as TGTGCCAGCAGGACCCGCGACTCCTACAATGAGCAGTTCTTC. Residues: CASRTRDSYNEQFF.

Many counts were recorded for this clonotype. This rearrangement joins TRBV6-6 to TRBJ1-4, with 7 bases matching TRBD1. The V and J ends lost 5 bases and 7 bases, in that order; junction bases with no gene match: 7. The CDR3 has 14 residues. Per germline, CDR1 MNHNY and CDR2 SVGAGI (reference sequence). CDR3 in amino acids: CASSGVQGGEKLFF. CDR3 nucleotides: TGTGCCAGCAGTGGGGTTCAGGGGGGTGAAAAACTGTTTTTT.

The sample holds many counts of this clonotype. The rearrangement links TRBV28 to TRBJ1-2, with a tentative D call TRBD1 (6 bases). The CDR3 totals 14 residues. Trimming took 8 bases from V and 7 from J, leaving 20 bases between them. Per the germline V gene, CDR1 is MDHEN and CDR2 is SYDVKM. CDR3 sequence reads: CASETGHLIAGYTF. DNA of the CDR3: TGTGCCAGCGAAACGGGACACTTAATTGCTGGCTACACCTTC.

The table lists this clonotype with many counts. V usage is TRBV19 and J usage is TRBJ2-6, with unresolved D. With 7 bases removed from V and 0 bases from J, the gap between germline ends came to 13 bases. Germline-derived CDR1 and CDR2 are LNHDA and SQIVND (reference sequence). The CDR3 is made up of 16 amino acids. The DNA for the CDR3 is TGTGCCAGTATAGACACACCCGGCTCTGGGGCCAACGTCCTGACTTTC. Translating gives CASIDTPGSGANVLTF.

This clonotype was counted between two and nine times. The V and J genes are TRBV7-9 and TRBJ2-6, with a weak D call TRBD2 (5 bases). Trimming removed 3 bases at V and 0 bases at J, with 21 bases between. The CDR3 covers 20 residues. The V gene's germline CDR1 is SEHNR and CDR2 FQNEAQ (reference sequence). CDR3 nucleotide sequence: TGTGCCAGCAGCTTTATGTTTTTAACGGTCGGGGACTCTGGGGCCAACGTCCTGACTTTC. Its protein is CASSFMFLTVGDSGANVLTF. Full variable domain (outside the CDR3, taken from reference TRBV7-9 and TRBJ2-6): DTGVSQNPRHKITKRGQNVTFRCDPISEHNRLYWYRQTLGQGPEFLTYFQNEAQLEKSRLLSDRFSAERPKGSFSTLEIQRTEQGDSAMYLCASSFMFLTVGDSGANVLTFGAGSRLTVL.

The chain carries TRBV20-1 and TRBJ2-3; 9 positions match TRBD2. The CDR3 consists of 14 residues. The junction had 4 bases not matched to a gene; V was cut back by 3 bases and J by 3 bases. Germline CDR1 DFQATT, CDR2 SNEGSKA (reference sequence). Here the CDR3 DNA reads TGCAGTGCTAGTGCGAGCGGGAGGACAGATACGCAGTATTTT. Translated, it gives CSASASGRTDTQYF.

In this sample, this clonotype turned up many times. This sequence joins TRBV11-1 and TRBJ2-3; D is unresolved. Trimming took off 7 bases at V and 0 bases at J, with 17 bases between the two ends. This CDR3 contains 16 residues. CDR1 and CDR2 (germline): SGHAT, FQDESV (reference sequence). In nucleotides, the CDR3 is TGTGCCAGCACCCCCACTACTTGGGCAAGCACAGATACGCAGTATTTT. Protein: CASTPTTWASTDTQYF.

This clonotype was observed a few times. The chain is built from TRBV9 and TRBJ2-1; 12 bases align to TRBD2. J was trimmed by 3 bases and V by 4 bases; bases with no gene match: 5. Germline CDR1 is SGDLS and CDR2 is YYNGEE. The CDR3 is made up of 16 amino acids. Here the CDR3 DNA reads TGTGCCAGCAGCATCCCTAGCGGGGGGGGCTACAATGAGCAGTTCTTC. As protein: CASSIPSGGGYNEQFF.

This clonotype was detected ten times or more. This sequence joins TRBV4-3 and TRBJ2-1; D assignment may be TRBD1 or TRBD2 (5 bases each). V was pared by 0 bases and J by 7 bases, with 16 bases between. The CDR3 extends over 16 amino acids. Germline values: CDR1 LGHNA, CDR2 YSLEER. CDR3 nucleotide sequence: TGCGCCAGCAGCCAAGATCGGAACCGAGGGGTGAATGAGCAGTTCTTC. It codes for CASSQDRNRGVNEQFF.

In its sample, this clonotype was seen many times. Here the CDR3 reads CASSQGGGSEQFF. The DNA of the CDR3 is TGCGCCAGCAGCCAAGGCGGTGGGAGTGAGCAGTTCTTC. V is TRBV4-3 and J is TRBJ2-1; weak D call: TRBD2 (5 bases). Germline V lookup: CDR1 LGHNA, CDR2 YSLEER. The length of the CDR3 is 13 residues. V lost 1 base, J lost 9 bases, and 10 bases lay in between.

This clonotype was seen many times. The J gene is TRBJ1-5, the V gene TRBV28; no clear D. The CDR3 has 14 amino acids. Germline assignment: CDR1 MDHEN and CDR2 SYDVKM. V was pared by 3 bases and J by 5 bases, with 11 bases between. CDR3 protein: CASSLYTIDQPQHF. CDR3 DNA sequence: TGTGCCAGCAGTTTGTACACCATTGATCAGCCCCAGCATTTT.

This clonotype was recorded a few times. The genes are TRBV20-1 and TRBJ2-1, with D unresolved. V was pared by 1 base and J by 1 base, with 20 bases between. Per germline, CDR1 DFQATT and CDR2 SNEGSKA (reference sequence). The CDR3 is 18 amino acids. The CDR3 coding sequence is TGCAGTGCTAGAGTAACTGCCTCCGCTTTGGGGTCCTACAATGAGCAGTTCTTC. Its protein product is CSARVTASALGSYNEQFF.

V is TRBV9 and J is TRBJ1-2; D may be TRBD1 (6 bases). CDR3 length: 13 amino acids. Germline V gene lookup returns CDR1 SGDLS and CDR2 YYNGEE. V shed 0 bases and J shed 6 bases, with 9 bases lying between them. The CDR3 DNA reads TGTGCCAGCAGCGTAGATACAGGGAATGGCTACACCTTC. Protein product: CASSVDTGNGYTF. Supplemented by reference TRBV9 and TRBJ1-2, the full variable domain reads DSGVTQTPKHLITATGQRVTLRCSPRSGDLSVYWYQQSLDQGLQFLIQYYNGEERAKGNILERFSAQQFPDLHSELNLSSLELGDSALYFCASSVDTGNGYTFGSGTRLTVV.

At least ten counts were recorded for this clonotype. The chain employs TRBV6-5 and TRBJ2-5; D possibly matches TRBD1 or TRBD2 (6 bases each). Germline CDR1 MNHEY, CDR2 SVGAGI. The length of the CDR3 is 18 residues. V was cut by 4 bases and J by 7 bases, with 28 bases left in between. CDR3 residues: CASSSSSRGELRKGTQYF. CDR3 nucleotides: TGTGCCAGCAGTTCCTCATCGAGGGGGGAGTTGAGGAAAGGGACCCAGTACTTC.

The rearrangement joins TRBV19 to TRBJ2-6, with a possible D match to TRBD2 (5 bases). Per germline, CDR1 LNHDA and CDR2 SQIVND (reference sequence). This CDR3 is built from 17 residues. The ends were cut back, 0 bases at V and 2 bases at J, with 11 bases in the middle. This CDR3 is CASSIDRRVPGANVLTF. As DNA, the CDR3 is TGTGCCAGTAGTATAGATCGGCGGGTCCCTGGGGCCAACGTCCTGACTTTC.

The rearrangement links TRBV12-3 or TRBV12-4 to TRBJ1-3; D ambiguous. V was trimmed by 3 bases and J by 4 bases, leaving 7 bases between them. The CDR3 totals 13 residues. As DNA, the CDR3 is TGTGCCAGCAGTTTGCGGCGAGGAAACACCATATATTTT. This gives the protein CASSLRRGNTIYF.

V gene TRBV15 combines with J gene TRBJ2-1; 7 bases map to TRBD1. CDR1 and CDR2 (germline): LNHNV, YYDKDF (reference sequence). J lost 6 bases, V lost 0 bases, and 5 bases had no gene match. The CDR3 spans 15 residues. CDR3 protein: CATSREKGQPNEQFF. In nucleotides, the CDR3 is TGTGCCACCAGCAGAGAGAAGGGACAGCCCAATGAGCAGTTCTTC.

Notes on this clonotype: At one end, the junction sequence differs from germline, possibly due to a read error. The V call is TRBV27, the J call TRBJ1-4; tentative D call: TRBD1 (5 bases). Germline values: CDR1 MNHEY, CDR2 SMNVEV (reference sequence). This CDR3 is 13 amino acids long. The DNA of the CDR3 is TGTGACAGCAGTTTGGGGCAGGGAGAAAAACTGTTTTTT. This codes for CDSSLGQGEKLFF.

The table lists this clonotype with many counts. CDR3 in DNA: TGTGCCAGCAGCAAAGAGGTGTGTCTGGGATACGAGCAGTACTTC. It translates to CASSKEVCLGYEQYF. The chain has TRBV21-1 and TRBJ2-7. TRBV21-1 is annotated as a pseudogene. The CDR3 sequence is 15 residues long.

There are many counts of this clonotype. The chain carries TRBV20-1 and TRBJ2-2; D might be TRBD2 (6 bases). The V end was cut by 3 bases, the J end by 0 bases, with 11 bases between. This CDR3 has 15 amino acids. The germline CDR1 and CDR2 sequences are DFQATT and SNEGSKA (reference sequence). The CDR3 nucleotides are TGCAGTGCTAGTCGAGCGGGCACGAACACCGGGGAGCTGTTTTTT. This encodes CSASRAGTNTGELFF.